These 23 T cell receptor beta chains originate from one sample sequenced in a study of T cell repertoires in MIS-A myocarditis. Assay: immunoSEQ multiplex PCR; the TCRdb copy retains only in-frame clones and omits some. The sample includes 5,500 to 8,000 clones, nearly 80% of them seen just once. Source material: right inferior lung lobe tissue obtained at autopsy. The origin of the receptors is a man aged 18 to 30 with fulminant myocarditis from multisystem inflammatory syndrome in adults (MIS-A) after COVID-19.

The chain joins TRBV9 to TRBJ1-2; D perhaps matches TRBD1 (5 bases). Germline lookup yields CDR1 SGDLS and CDR2 YYNGEE. The CDR3 runs to 15 residues. V was trimmed by 0 bases and J by 5 bases, leaving 14 bases between them. This CDR3 is CASSVGLGALYGYTF. CDR3 nucleotide sequence: TGTGCCAGCAGCGTAGGCCTAGGGGCTCTTTATGGCTACACCTTC.

The rearrangement uses TRBV18 and TRBJ1-2, with TRBD1 as a possible D gene (6 bases). The CDR3 sequence is 17 residues long. The V end was cut by 4 bases, the J end by 7 bases, with 25 bases between. Germline V lookup: CDR1 KGHSH, CDR2 LQKENI. CDR3 protein: CASSRHWGPPQRGGYTF. CDR3 coding DNA: TGTGCCAGCTCACGACATTGGGGGCCTCCCCAGCGGGGTGGCTACACCTTC. Using reference TRBV18 and TRBJ1-2 for the parts outside the CDR3, the full variable domain is NAGVMQNPRHLVRRRGQEARLRCSPMKGHSHVYWYRQLPEEGLKFMVYLQKENIIDESGMPKERFSAEFPKEGPSILRIQQVVRGDSAAYFCASSRHWGPPQRGGYTFGSGTRLTVV.

This clone was observed a handful of times. The chain is built from TRBV7-8 and TRBJ2-5; D gene unclear. Germline-derived CDR1 and CDR2 are SGHVS and FQNEAQ. The CDR3 length is 13 residues. CDR3 protein: CAVSGTLQETQYF. In DNA, the CDR3 is TGTGCTGTCTCGGGCACATTACAAGAGACCCAGTACTTC.

This clone has a single count. The V call is TRBV2, the J call TRBJ2-3; D unclear. From germline, CDR1 is SNHLY and CDR2 FYNNEI. The ends were cut back, 2 bases at V and 6 bases at J, with 6 bases in the middle. This CDR3 region has 12 residues. The CDR3 is CASSEQPDTQYF. The CDR3 DNA reads as TGTGCCAGCAGTGAACAACCGGATACGCAGTATTTT.

The genes are TRBV10-2 and TRBJ1-3; D remains ambiguous. Trimming cost V 0 bases and J 7 bases, with 4 bases left between them. CDR3 size: 12 residues. The V gene's germline CDR1 is WSHSY and CDR2 SAAADI. CDR3 protein: CASSESGNTIYF. DNA of the CDR3: TGCGCCAGCAGTGAGTCAGGGAACACCATATATTTT.

Here the CDR3 reads CASTLGVNTEAFF. In nucleotides, the CDR3 is TGTGCCAGCACCCTCGGGGTGAACACTGAAGCTTTCTTT. The J gene is TRBJ1-1, the V gene TRBV12-3 or TRBV12-4; D is unresolved. The length of the CDR3 is 13 residues. The V end lost 7 bases, the J end lost 0 bases, and 9 bases lay between the germline ends.

The V call is TRBV23-1, the J call TRBJ2-7; D not resolved. TRBV23-1 is an ORF, and what it does is uncertain. The CDR3 runs 17 residues. Trimming took off 3 bases at V and 5 bases at J, with 23 bases between the two ends. The CDR3 here is CASSHFERSWPFDEQYF. The CDR3 nucleotides are TGCGCCAGCAGTCATTTTGAAAGGAGTTGGCCTTTCGACGAGCAGTACTTC.

The genes are TRBV6-5 and TRBJ1-1, with D possibly matching TRBD1 (6 bases). Germline V gene lookup returns CDR1 MNHEY and CDR2 SVGAGI. V was shortened by 8 bases and J by 0 bases, with 13 bases between the two germline ends. CDR3 length: 14 amino acids. CDR3: CASSRGFMNTEAFF. The DNA of the CDR3 is TGTGCCAGCTCGAGGGGGTTCATGAACACTGAAGCTTTCTTT.

This chain links TRBV7-8 with TRBJ1-2; TRBD1 aligns across 7 bases. The V segment lost 5 bases and the J segment 0 bases; nucleotides outside the gene matches: 9. Germline V lookup: CDR1 SGHVS, CDR2 FQNEAQ. This CDR3 spans 16 amino acids. This CDR3 reads CASSRGTAESNYGYTF. CDR3 in DNA: TGTGCCAGCAGCCGAGGGACAGCCGAATCTAACTATGGCTACACCTTC. The full variable domain, its missing parts supplied by reference TRBV7-8 and TRBJ1-2, is GAGVSQSPRYKVAKRGQDVALRCDPISGHVSLFWYQQALGQGPEFLTYFQNEAQLDKSGLPSDRFFAERPEGSVSTLKIQRTQQEDSAVYLCASSRGTAESNYGYTFGSGTRLTVV.

The chain is built from TRBV5-1 and TRBJ2-3; D unclear. V was shortened by 0 bases and J by 2 bases, with 7 bases between the two germline ends. The CDR3 has 14 amino acids. Per the germline V gene, CDR1 is SGHRS and CDR2 is YFSETQ. CDR3 in amino acids: CASSLAPATDTQYF. Here the CDR3 DNA reads TGCGCCAGCAGCTTGGCCCCAGCCACAGATACGCAGTATTTT.

Only one count was recorded for this clone. The chain uses TRBV19 and TRBJ1-2, with D tentatively TRBD1 (5 bases). The length of the CDR3 is 15 residues. Deletions cut 7 bases from V and 4 bases from J, with 19 bases between. From germline, CDR1 is LNHDA and CDR2 SQIVND (reference sequence). The chain's CDR3 is CASTPRDSVVYGYTF. DNA of the CDR3: TGTGCCAGTACCCCCCGGGACTCCGTTGTCTATGGCTACACCTTC.

The table lists this clone with a few counts. J is TRBJ2-1 and V is TRBV6-6; 13 nucleotides line up with TRBD2. The CDR3 consists of 15 residues. The J segment lost 9 bases and the V segment lost 4 bases, leaving 6 bases of the junction unmatched. Looked up from germline, CDR1 is MNHNY and CDR2 is SVGAGI (reference sequence). For the CDR3, the DNA is TGTGCCAGCAGTTTTACTAGCGGGGGGGGAGGTGAGCAGTTCTTC. It translates to CASSFTSGGGGEQFF.

The sample holds one count of this clone. The chain uses TRBV5-6 and TRBJ1-4, with 7 bases aligning to TRBD1. V trimming: 3 bases; J trimming: 2 bases; junction bases outside the gene matches: 10. The CDR3 extends over 17 amino acids. Germline lookup yields CDR1 SGHDT and CDR2 YYEEEE. CDR3 region: CASSSDRTDRTNEKLFF. CDR3 DNA: TGTGCCAGCAGCTCGGACAGGACGGATAGGACTAATGAAAAACTGTTTTTT.

The chain has TRBV7-2 and TRBJ2-5; 7 bases are a match to TRBD1. The CDR3 is 14 residues long. Germline V gene lookup returns CDR1 SGHTA and CDR2 FQGNSA. Losses at the gene ends were 5 bases for V and 3 bases for J; bases not matched to a gene: 6. Here the CDR3 reads CASSGNRGKETQYF. In DNA form, the CDR3 reads TGTGCCAGCAGCGGAAACAGGGGAAAAGAGACCCAGTACTTC. Variable domain in full (rest from reference TRBV7-2 and TRBJ2-5): GAGVSQSPSNKVTEKGKDVELRCDPISGHTALYWYRQSLGQGLEFLIYFQGNSAPDKSGLPSDRFSAERTGGSVSTLTIQRTQQEDSAVYLCASSGNRGKETQYFGPGTRLLVL.

This clone is a singleton in its sample. The J gene is TRBJ1-1, the V gene TRBV19, with 8 bases lining up with TRBD1. Trimming cost V 5 bases and J 1 base; bases outside gene matches: 9. Germline lookup yields CDR1 LNHDA and CDR2 SQIVND (reference sequence). The CDR3 covers 16 residues. CDR3 protein: CASSPQTGAANTEAFF. The CDR3 DNA follows: TGTGCCAGTAGTCCTCAGACAGGGGCCGCGAACACTGAAGCTTTCTTT.

This chain connects TRBV18 to TRBJ1-6; a possible D gene is TRBD1 (6 bases). CDR3 length equals 14 residues. V lost 3 bases and J 13 bases, leaving 16 bases between the germline ends. CDR1 KGHSH and CDR2 LQKENI come from the germline V gene. The CDR3, as DNA: TGTGCCAGCTCACCTCAACGGACAGTCGAGCCCCTCCACTTT. Translated: CASSPQRTVEPLHF.

The chain employs TRBV7-6 and TRBJ2-2; D is undetermined. The CDR3 extends over 21 amino acids. Germline CDR1 reads SGHVS; CDR2 reads FNYEAQ. V was clipped by 1 base and J by 4 bases, with 28 bases between them. The CDR3 DNA is TGTGCCAGCAGCTTAGATGGGCATGTTCTTAATAGAAACCGATCCACCGGGGAGCTGTTTTTT. This gives the protein CASSLDGHVLNRNRSTGELFF.

By proportion, this clone is large. The chain has TRBV7-9 and TRBJ2-1, with D perhaps being TRBD1 or TRBD2 (5 bases each). V shed 5 bases and J shed 4 bases, with 12 bases lying between them. The CDR3 has 14 residues. Per the germline V gene, CDR1 is SEHNR and CDR2 is FQNEAQ (reference sequence). The CDR3, as DNA: TGTGCCAGCAGCCAGGGACCCTATTACAATGAGCAGTTCTTC. Protein: CASSQGPYYNEQFF.

The chain recombines TRBV6-5 with TRBJ2-7; 7 nucleotides line up with TRBD1. This CDR3 spans 13 amino acids. CDR1 is MNHEY, CDR2 SVGAGI, per germline. J was trimmed by 3 bases and V by 6 bases; bases with no gene match: 5. The CDR3 DNA follows: TGTGCCAGCAGACGACAGGGCTTCTACGAGCAGTACTTC. This codes for CASRRQGFYEQYF.

This chain connects TRBV6-6 to TRBJ2-5, with D perhaps matching TRBD1 (6 bases). The CDR3 spans 14 residues. The germline V gene has CDR1 MNHNY and CDR2 SVGAGI (reference sequence). With 5 bases removed from V and 5 bases from J, the gap between germline ends came to 15 bases. DNA of the CDR3: TGTGCCAGCAGTACTGGCAGGGGTTGGGAGACCCAGTACTTC. This encodes CASSTGRGWETQYF.

The table lists this clone with a few counts. The rearrangement uses TRBV25-1 and TRBJ2-1; the match to TRBD1 covers 9 bases. Germline CDR1 reads MGHDK; CDR2 reads SYGVNS. The CDR3 is 16 residues long. The trim removed 5 bases at V and 0 bases at J, leaving 5 bases unmatched. The CDR3 bases are TGTGCCAGCAGTAGGGACAGGGCTAGCTCCTACAATGAGCAGTTCTTC. It encodes CASSRDRASSYNEQFF. Looking up the rest from reference TRBV25-1 and TRBJ2-1 gives the full variable domain: EADIYQTPRYLVIGTGKKITLECSQTMGHDKMYWYQQDPGMELHLIHYSYGVNSTEKGDLSSESTVSRIRTEHFPLTLESARPSHTSQYLCASSRDRASSYNEQFFGPGTRLTVL.

The gene calls are TRBV19 and TRBJ1-6; D is uncertain. V was cut by 11 bases and J by 9 bases, with 8 bases left in between. The CDR3 length is 10 residues. The germline V gene encodes CDR1 LNHDA and CDR2 SQIVND (reference sequence). The CDR3 coding sequence is TGTGCCCCTAAGCGTTCACCCCTCCACTTT. It encodes CAPKRSPLHF.

This clone was picked up a small number of times. The J gene is TRBJ2-3, the V gene TRBV9; D remains unclear. The V gene lost 2 bases and the J gene lost 9 bases, with 13 bases spanning the gap. The germline V gene encodes CDR1 SGDLS and CDR2 YYNGEE. This CDR3 has 13 amino acids. The CDR3 loop is CASSVAGTPTQYF. The DNA for the CDR3 is TGTGCCAGCAGCGTCGCCGGAACTCCAACGCAGTATTTT.